This is a list of T cell receptor beta chains from one sample in a study of lymphopenia after photon versus proton radiotherapy. Clones were sequenced by immunoSEQ multiplex PCR, and TCRdb holds only the in-frame ones, with some missing. The top ten hold 1.2% to 1.5% of the sample, which has about 83,000 clones, around four fifths seen once. The specimen was peripheral blood, collected from a patient treated with proton-based radiotherapy. These receptors all come from a man between 60 and 70 years old with pancreatic cancer. The CDR3 runs from the conserved cysteine through the conserved F or W. A D gene is named only where the DNA matches it firmly.

D gene,V gene,CDR3 protein
-,TRBV6-1,CASSEGQRGTYRAFF
-,TRBV30,CAWTNGGGGYGEQFF
-,TRBV28,CASSPIRRAGDTQYF
-,TRBV5-1,CASSSGPQNTEAFF
TRBD2,TRBV18,CASSPPGSGSSVYNEQFF
-,TRBV7-8,CASSPSGLRSSEQFF
-,TRBV7-2,CASSLTRVVPSSYNEQFF
-,TRBV28,CASSPTRGRQPQHF
TRBD2,TRBV19,CASRSGTSGPSSYEQYF
TRBD2,TRBV6-1,CASSESSGRALTQYF
TRBD1,TRBV6-5,CASSQTGDYGYTF
-,TRBV11-3,CASSLGTAQETQYF
-,TRBV5-1,CASTNGGSGNTIYF
TRBD1,TRBV5-1,CASSLRTGIYEQYF
TRBD1,TRBV19,CASSDRVSYNEQFF
TRBD1,TRBV19,CASSIGQGAAANHQHF
-,TRBV7-2,CASSSSGGANTGELFF
-,TRBV28,CASSGTATTVTQYF
TRBD2,TRBV27,CASSLLAGNTGELFF
TRBD2,TRBV11-3,CASSLFAGGPNEQFF
-,TRBV6-5,CASSYTGSTASYEQYF
-,TRBV4-1,CASSAPGHSGNTIYF
-,TRBV5-1,CASSRLGGIGNTEAFF
TRBD1,TRBV18,CASSPPFTGQGSYQPQHF
-,TRBV19,CASSSEGNTGELFF
-,TRBV2,CASSTDQQETQYF
TRBD2,TRBV30,CAWESPPSGIVRGNNEQFF
-,TRBV11-3,CASSLGGLGTGELFF
TRBD1,TRBV28,CASSLFGTGSSEQYF
-,TRBV9,CASSVEGHSTDTQYF
-,TRBV9,CASSVGFGGTIMNTEAFF
-,TRBV7-2,CASSLVVQAGELFF
-,TRBV27,CASSSGQLGGNEQFF
TRBD2,TRBV28,CASSSGLAENTDTQYF
-,TRBV5-1,CASSLPSNEQFF
-,TRBV5-1,CASSVGSYNEQFF
TRBD1,TRBV30,CAWSLRPGQGMDTQYF
-,TRBV6-5,CASSYSLTRTDTQYF
TRBD2,TRBV7-9,CATRWREAYNEQFF
-,TRBV5-4,CASSARPTDTQYF
-,TRBV11-2,CASSLGPTGRTEQFF
-,TRBV10-2,CATSGRRAEVNEQFF
TRBD2,TRBV30,CAWQAGDFYEQYF
TRBD1,TRBV27,CASSLDRGNEQYF
-,TRBV28,CASSLQGDLIEQYF
TRBD2,TRBV13,CATRLAGVNEQFF
-,TRBV28,CASGSRRDEAFF
-,TRBV28,CASSLPGRGTEAFF
-,TRBV5-6,CASTPAGLDTQYF
TRBD1,TRBV11-1,CASSLLQGQLYTEAFF
TRBD1,TRBV4-3,CASSPWDRASVGYTF
TRBD2,TRBV27,CASSTFGTSAYNEQFF
TRBD1,TRBV5-5,CASSLERQGTQPQHF
TRBD1,TRBV7-2,CASSRSGTGEYNEQFF
-,TRBV7-6,CASSLGTSTDTQYF
-,TRBV29-1,CSVEVRGANTEAFF
TRBD1,TRBV28,CASSLGPGQGYTGELFF
-,TRBV28,CASSLVNEQFF
TRBD1,TRBV19,CASRDRGQNQPQHF